This T cell receptor beta chain was obtained from a study of naive and memory T cell subsets. Study-wide findings and caveats: Especially in CD8 cells, naive repertoires contained a few larger clonotypes, possibly CD45RA-re-expressing memory cells.

CD4+ T cell IFNgamma after overnight CMV lysate exposure gave donor CMV status. CDR3 length equals 14 residues. The ends were cut back, 6 bases at V and 8 bases at J, with 17 bases in the middle. The germline gives CDR1 MNHEY, CDR2 SMNVEV (reference sequence). This clonotype was recorded a few times. Its antigen remains unknown. Both TRBC1 and TRBC2 were covered by a beta constant-region primer of two equimolar oligonucleotides. Ligated cDNA was amplified by four rounds of PCR with nested alpha and beta constant-region primers and SP2. One entry per CDR3 protein, called by TCRdb with MiXCR from the UMI-ligation and nested PCR reads. The data show around 140,000 distinct CDR3 sequences, with approximately 20% seen just once and 0.6% to 0.7% held by the top ten.

This rearrangement joins TRBV27 to TRBJ2-1, with a weak D call TRBD2 (6 bases). This receptor was taken from a human donor in good health. Sequencing was carried out using naive CD8+ T cells from blood. In nucleotides, the CDR3 is TGTGCCAGCAGGGTCGGGAGCTTAGTCCATGAGCAGTTCTTC. It is translated as CASRVGSLVHEQFF.